This TCR beta chain was captured in a study of CD8 T cells in ankylosing spondylitis. Findings and limits, study-wide: Clones linked to the disease showed a CD8+ phenotype. They occurred at relatively low frequencies in peripheral blood. Clones tied to disease were said to be significantly enriched in matched ankylosing spondylitis synovial fluid. A motif in TCR beta, a set of eight highly homologous variants, appeared characteristic of ankylosing spondylitis blood. Both synovial fluid and blood in reactive arthritis had previously been reported to carry some motif variants.

Trimming removed 5 bases from V and 3 bases from J; junction bases left unmatched: 4. The CDR3 runs to 15 residues. For this clonotype: Its target is unknown.

A quantitative 5'-RACE method, one with molecular barcodes, was used to make TCR beta libraries. TCRdb reanalysed the 5' RACE reads using MiXCR and keeps one entry per CDR3 protein. Of under 850,000 distinct CDR3 sequences listed, around a fifth are singletons. Sample: blood, either unsorted or a sorted T cell fraction (not recorded which). The receptor was isolated from a male donor with ankylosing spondylitis. This chain uses TRBV12-3 or TRBV12-4 with TRBJ2-1, with 10 bases identical to TRBD2. Here the CDR3 reads CASSDWTSGYNEQFF. In DNA form, the CDR3 reads TGTGCCAGCAGTGATTGGACTAGCGGCTACAATGAGCAGTTCTTC.